This paragraph covers one T cell receptor (beta chain) sequence. As yet, its antigen is unknown. V was pared by 6 bases and J by 14 bases, with 22 bases between. Germline loops: CDR1 MDHEN, CDR2 SYDVKM. The CDR3 consists of 14 residues. TCRdb's copy holds only in-frame clones and misses some; the assay was immunoSEQ multiplex PCR. The data hold some 64,000 clones, with over 80% observed a single time. This sample was included in a study of OX40 agonist ivuxolimab in advanced cancers. Background on the study: An anti-OX40 (CD134) antibody with agonistic activity, ivuxolimab, was administered to patients. Prior anti-PD-1, anti-PD-L1 or anti-CTLA-4 therapy did not bar entry, and approximately 43% had some. One hepatocellular carcinoma and a couple of cutaneous melanoma patients partially responded.

Overall study findings and caveats: Partial responders receiving 0.1-3.0 mg/kg showed among the lowest clonal expansion.

Sequencing was performed on CD4+ or CD8+ T cells sorted from blood, taken in a trial of the OX40 agonist ivuxolimab. V usage is TRBV28 and J usage is TRBJ1-4, with D maybe TRBD1 (6 bases). The clonotype was recovered from an adult with an advanced solid tumor such as melanoma, head and neck, liver or kidney cancer. For the CDR3, the DNA is TGTGCCAGCAGCTCTACATCTTCTGGACAGCTCCTGTTTTTT. Translated, it gives CASSSTSSGQLLFF.